This T cell receptor (beta chain) derives from a study of vaccination effects on CD4 cells after COVID-19. Study context: The vaccine given was either BNT162b2 or mRNA-1273, in two doses.

This CDR3 has 14 amino acids. With 5 bases removed from V and 7 bases from J, the gap between germline ends came to 14 bases. Germline loops: CDR1 MNHEY, CDR2 SVGEGT. The repertoire was sequenced with immunoSEQ multiplex PCR; TCRdb's copy has only in-frame clones and lacks some. Of tens of thousands of clones in the sample, about two thirds are singletons; the top ten hold roughly 12%. This clone was detected a few times. No antigen is known for it. ViraFEST expansion of antigen-specific CD4+ T cells with viral peptide pools preceded sequencing. Cultured cells yielded isolated CD4+ T cells after 10 days. None of the vaccinated had previously contracted SARS-CoV-2, and their nucleocapsid antibodies tested negative. Half-medium changes using IL-2 medium occurred on days 3 and 7.

The V gene is TRBV6-2 or TRBV6-3, the J gene TRBJ1-4, with no clear D. This TCR derives from a human donor who received a COVID-19 vaccine. Source: CD4+ T cells from PBMCs cultured with HCoV-NL63 spike peptides, taken before COVID-19 vaccination. CDR3 in DNA: TGTGCCAGCAGTCAACCCTTGGACGGTGAAAAACTGTTTTTT. Translation gives CASSQPLDGEKLFF.